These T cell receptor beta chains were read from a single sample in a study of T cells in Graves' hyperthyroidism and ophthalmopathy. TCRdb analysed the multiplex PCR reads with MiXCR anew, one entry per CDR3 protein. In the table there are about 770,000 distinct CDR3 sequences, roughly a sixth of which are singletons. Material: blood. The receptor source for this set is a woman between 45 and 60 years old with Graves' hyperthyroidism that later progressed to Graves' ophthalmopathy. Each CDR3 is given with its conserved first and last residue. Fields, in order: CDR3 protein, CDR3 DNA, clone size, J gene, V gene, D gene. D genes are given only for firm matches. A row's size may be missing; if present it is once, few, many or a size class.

CDR3aa: CASSSRGGNSNQPQHF; CDR3nt: TGTGCCAGCAGCTCCCGTGGGGGAAATAGCAATCAGCCCCAGCATTTT; abundance: few; j_gene: TRBJ1-5; v_gene: TRBV7-9; d_gene: .
CDR3aa: CSASMGEANEKLFF; CDR3nt: TGCAGTGCTAGTATGGGGGAAGCTAATGAAAAACTGTTTTTT; abundance: .; j_gene: TRBJ1-4; v_gene: TRBV20-1; d_gene: .
CDR3aa: CASTRGTASTDTQYF; CDR3nt: TGTGCCAGCACTAGAGGGACAGCTAGCACAGATACGCAGTATTTT; abundance: few; j_gene: TRBJ2-3; v_gene: TRBV9; d_gene: TRBD1
CDR3aa: CSVLSDEQYF; CDR3nt: TGCAGCGTTCTTTCAGACGAGCAGTACTTC; abundance: few; j_gene: TRBJ2-7; v_gene: TRBV29-1; d_gene: .
CDR3aa: CSASGQDSNYGYTF; CDR3nt: TGCAGTGCTAGTGGACAGGACTCTAACTATGGCTACACCTTC; abundance: .; j_gene: TRBJ1-2; v_gene: TRBV20-1; d_gene: TRBD1
CDR3aa: CASSYSMGVAENTIYF; CDR3nt: TGTGCCAGCAGTTACTCGATGGGGGTTGCTGAAAACACCATATATTTT; abundance: few; j_gene: TRBJ1-3; v_gene: TRBV6-5; d_gene: .
CDR3aa: CSARTSTGGLETQYF; CDR3nt: TGCAGTGCTAGAACTTCGACAGGGGGCCTCGAGACCCAGTACTTC; abundance: many; j_gene: TRBJ2-5; v_gene: TRBV20-1; d_gene: TRBD1
CDR3aa: CAWGIDTQYF; CDR3nt: TGTGCCTGGGGAATCGATACGCAGTATTTT; abundance: .; j_gene: TRBJ2-3; v_gene: TRBV30; d_gene: .
CDR3aa: CASSPKEGLGNTIYF; CDR3nt: TGTGCCAGCAGCCCGAAGGAGGGGCTTGGAAACACCATATATTTT; abundance: few; j_gene: TRBJ1-3; v_gene: TRBV13; d_gene: .
CDR3aa: CASSLGGRSTGELFF; CDR3nt: TGTGCCAGCAGCTTAGGAGGGCGTAGCACCGGGGAGCTGTTTTTT; abundance: few; j_gene: TRBJ2-2; v_gene: TRBV7-6; d_gene: .
CDR3aa: CASSKEVGELFF; CDR3nt: TGTGCCAGCAGCAAGGAGGTCGGGGAGCTGTTTTTT; abundance: few; j_gene: TRBJ2-2; v_gene: TRBV5-6; d_gene: .
CDR3aa: CASSHTGTKNTGELFF; CDR3nt: TGTGCCAGCAGCCACACCGGGACGAAAAACACCGGGGAGCTGTTTTTT; abundance: many; j_gene: TRBJ2-2; v_gene: TRBV11-3; d_gene: .
CDR3aa: CASSRRTSDRFTDTQYF; CDR3nt: TGTGCCAGCAGCCGGAGGACTAGCGATCGATTCACAGATACGCAGTATTTT; abundance: many; j_gene: TRBJ2-3; v_gene: TRBV3-1; d_gene: TRBD2
CDR3aa: CASIPAPGGQPQHF; CDR3nt: TGTGCCAGCATCCCCGCGCCCGGGGGTCAGCCCCAGCATTTT; abundance: many; j_gene: TRBJ1-5; v_gene: TRBV27; d_gene: .
CDR3aa: CAWSSQFNEQYF; CDR3nt: TGTGCCTGGAGTTCACAGTTCAACGAGCAGTACTTC; abundance: many; j_gene: TRBJ2-7; v_gene: TRBV30; d_gene: .
CDR3aa: CASKSGSSYEQYF; CDR3nt: TGTGCCAGTAAGTCAGGGTCGTCCTACGAGCAGTACTTC; abundance: many; j_gene: TRBJ2-7; v_gene: TRBV19; d_gene: .
CDR3aa: CASSLQGATDSPLHF; CDR3nt: TGTGCCAGCAGCTTACAAGGGGCCACCGATTCACCCCTCCACTTT; abundance: .; j_gene: TRBJ1-6; v_gene: TRBV7-3; d_gene: .
CDR3aa: CASSSSDILTGFQETQYF; CDR3nt: TGTGCCAGCAGCTCCTCCGACATCCTTACAGGGTTCCAAGAGACCCAGTACTTC; abundance: many; j_gene: TRBJ2-5; v_gene: TRBV7-9; d_gene: .
CDR3aa: CASSLPGLAGASSYNEQFF; CDR3nt: TGTGCCAGCAGCTTGCCGGGACTAGCGGGGGCGAGCTCCTACAATGAGCAGTTCTTC; abundance: .; j_gene: TRBJ2-1; v_gene: TRBV5-4; d_gene: TRBD2
CDR3aa: CASSALTGVGEKLFF; CDR3nt: TGTGCCAGCAGCGCCCTGACAGGGGTGGGTGAAAAACTGTTTTTT; abundance: few; j_gene: TRBJ1-4; v_gene: TRBV9; d_gene: TRBD1
CDR3aa: CSAERSAGEVEQFF; CDR3nt: TGCAGTGCTGAGAGGTCGGCAGGGGAGGTTGAGCAGTTCTTC; abundance: many; j_gene: TRBJ2-1; v_gene: TRBV20-1; d_gene: .
CDR3aa: CAISEGQGGLYGYTF; CDR3nt: TGTGCCATCAGTGAAGGACAGGGCGGACTCTATGGCTACACCTTC; abundance: .; j_gene: TRBJ1-2; v_gene: TRBV10-3; d_gene: TRBD1
CDR3aa: CASSRDRRGMVTNEKLFF; CDR3nt: TGTGCCAGCAGCCGCGACAGGAGGGGGATGGTAACTAATGAAAAACTGTTTTTT; abundance: .; j_gene: TRBJ1-4; v_gene: TRBV5-6; d_gene: .
CDR3aa: CAISVGRMNTEAFF; CDR3nt: TGTGCCATCAGTGTGGGCCGTATGAACACTGAAGCTTTCTTT; abundance: once; j_gene: TRBJ1-1; v_gene: TRBV10-3; d_gene: .
CDR3aa: CASSEDRGYEQFF; CDR3nt: TGTGCCAGCAGTGAGGACAGGGGTTATGAGCAGTTCTTC; abundance: few; j_gene: TRBJ2-1; v_gene: TRBV6-4; d_gene: TRBD1
CDR3aa: CASSPPPGANLSGYTF; CDR3nt: TGTGCCAGCAGCCCCCCGCCGGGGGCGAATCTGAGTGGCTACACCTTC; abundance: .; j_gene: TRBJ1-2; v_gene: TRBV13; d_gene: .
CDR3aa: CASSQKAFRVEAFF; CDR3nt: TGTGCCAGCAGCCAAAAGGCATTCCGGGTTGAAGCTTTCTTT; abundance: many; j_gene: TRBJ1-1; v_gene: TRBV3-1; d_gene: .
CDR3aa: CANSLGGGGQPQHF; CDR3nt: TGCGCCAACAGCTTGGGAGGAGGGGGCCAGCCCCAGCATTTT; abundance: .; j_gene: TRBJ1-5; v_gene: TRBV5-1; d_gene: TRBD1
CDR3aa: CSARVFGGTEAFF; CDR3nt: TGCAGTGCTAGAGTCTTCGGGGGTACTGAAGCTTTCTTT; abundance: many; j_gene: TRBJ1-1; v_gene: TRBV20-1; d_gene: .
CDR3aa: CASTETGGNTEAFF; CDR3nt: TGTGCCAGCACTGAGACAGGGGGGAACACTGAAGCTTTCTTT; abundance: many; j_gene: TRBJ1-1; v_gene: TRBV12-3/TRBV12-4; d_gene: TRBD1
CDR3aa: CSARGGSGGVNSYEQYF; CDR3nt: TGCAGTGCTAGAGGAGGTAGCGGGGGCGTTAACTCCTACGAGCAGTACTTC; abundance: .; j_gene: TRBJ2-7; v_gene: TRBV20-1; d_gene: TRBD2
CDR3aa: CASSLDAGRVETQYF; CDR3nt: TGTGCCAGCAGCTTAGATGCGGGAAGGGTGGAGACCCAGTACTTC; abundance: .; j_gene: TRBJ2-5; v_gene: TRBV7-8; d_gene: .
CDR3aa: CASSGRGAVGHNEQFF; CDR3nt: TGTGCCAGCAGCGGCAGGGGGGCCGTTGGCCACAATGAGCAGTTCTTC; abundance: .; j_gene: TRBJ2-1; v_gene: TRBV9; d_gene: .
CDR3aa: CASSIASGYNEQFF; CDR3nt: TGTGCCAGTAGTATAGCTAGCGGTTACAATGAGCAGTTCTTC; abundance: few; j_gene: TRBJ2-1; v_gene: TRBV19; d_gene: TRBD2
CDR3aa: CASSPLGTVYSYERYF; CDR3nt: TGTGCCAGCAGCCCGCTCGGGACAGTTTATTCCTACGAGCGGTACTTC; abundance: .; j_gene: TRBJ2-7; v_gene: TRBV7-3; d_gene: TRBD1
CDR3aa: CASSFLVSHLETQYF; CDR3nt: TGTGCCAGCAGTTTCCTTGTCTCACATTTGGAGACCCAGTACTTC; abundance: few; j_gene: TRBJ2-5; v_gene: TRBV28; d_gene: .
CDR3aa: CSATLTANYGYTF; CDR3nt: TGCAGTGCCACCTTGACAGCTAACTATGGCTACACCTTC; abundance: few; j_gene: TRBJ1-2; v_gene: TRBV20-1; d_gene: .
CDR3aa: CSVHSGQVRSYEQYF; CDR3nt: TGCAGTGTCCACTCCGGACAGGTCCGCTCCTACGAGCAGTACTTC; abundance: many; j_gene: TRBJ2-7; v_gene: TRBV20-1; d_gene: TRBD1
CDR3aa: CASSYSWRRNEQFF; CDR3nt: TGTGCCAGCAGTTACTCGTGGCGACGCAATGAGCAGTTCTTC; abundance: .; j_gene: TRBJ2-1; v_gene: TRBV6-5; d_gene: .
CDR3aa: CASSQDSYGYTF; CDR3nt: TGTGCCAGCAGCCAGGACAGCTATGGCTACACCTTC; abundance: many; j_gene: TRBJ1-2; v_gene: TRBV3-1; d_gene: .
CDR3aa: CSAGKDGGSFGYTF; CDR3nt: TGCAGTGCTGGAAAGGACGGGGGATCCTTTGGCTACACCTTC; abundance: few; j_gene: TRBJ1-2; v_gene: TRBV20-1; d_gene: .
CDR3aa: CASSMDRVLTDTQYF; CDR3nt: TGTGCCAGCAGCATGGACAGGGTTTTAACAGATACGCAGTATTTT; abundance: many; j_gene: TRBJ2-3; v_gene: TRBV7-2; d_gene: TRBD1
CDR3aa: CSVDSTYGYTF; CDR3nt: TGCAGCGTTGACAGTACCTATGGCTACACCTTC; abundance: .; j_gene: TRBJ1-2; v_gene: TRBV29-1; d_gene: .
CDR3aa: CASSESSTGGLYNEQFF; CDR3nt: TGCGCCAGCAGTGAGTCGTCGACAGGGGGACTATACAATGAGCAGTTCTTC; abundance: many; j_gene: TRBJ2-1; v_gene: TRBV10-1; d_gene: TRBD1
CDR3aa: CASRRTSSNQPQHF; CDR3nt: TGTGCCAGCAGGCGGACAAGTAGCAATCAGCCCCAGCATTTT; abundance: .; j_gene: TRBJ1-5; v_gene: TRBV12-3/TRBV12-4; d_gene: .
CDR3aa: CASRKGMRGHQETQYF; CDR3nt: TGTGCCAGCAGAAAGGGGATGAGGGGGCACCAAGAGACCCAGTACTTC; abundance: few; j_gene: TRBJ2-5; v_gene: TRBV27; d_gene: TRBD1
CDR3aa: CASSRGKDRATDGYTF; CDR3nt: TGTGCCAGTAGTCGGGGAAAGGACAGGGCTACGGATGGCTACACCTTC; abundance: few; j_gene: TRBJ1-2; v_gene: TRBV19; d_gene: TRBD1
CDR3aa: CASSETREQYF; CDR3nt: TGTGCCAGCAGCGAGACTAGGGAGCAGTACTTC; abundance: .; j_gene: TRBJ2-7; v_gene: TRBV7-2; d_gene: .
CDR3aa: CASSPAPGQGSNQPQHF; CDR3nt: TGTGCCAGCAGCCCCGCCCCGGGACAGGGTAGCAATCAGCCCCAGCATTTT; abundance: few; j_gene: TRBJ1-5; v_gene: TRBV6-1; d_gene: TRBD1
CDR3aa: CASSTGTNTDTQYF; CDR3nt: TGTGCCAGCAGTACCGGGACCAACACAGATACGCAGTATTTT; abundance: .; j_gene: TRBJ2-3; v_gene: TRBV2; d_gene: .
CDR3aa: CASSQDLGDQETQYF; CDR3nt: TGTGCCAGCAGCCAAGATCTGGGGGACCAAGAGACCCAGTACTTC; abundance: .; j_gene: TRBJ2-5; v_gene: TRBV3-1; d_gene: .
CDR3aa: CASSQSGDQETQYF; CDR3nt: TGCGCCAGCAGCCAATCCGGGGACCAAGAGACCCAGTACTTC; abundance: .; j_gene: TRBJ2-5; v_gene: TRBV4-1; d_gene: .
CDR3aa: CASSLDRSRDAADTQYF; CDR3nt: TGTGCCAGCAGCTTAGATCGGTCAAGGGATGCAGCAGATACGCAGTATTTT; abundance: many; j_gene: TRBJ2-3; v_gene: TRBV7-9; d_gene: .
CDR3aa: CASSLTPGRLDSPLHF; CDR3nt: TGCGCCAGCAGCCTAACTCCGGGACGACTCGATTCACCCCTCCACTTT; abundance: many; j_gene: TRBJ1-6; v_gene: TRBV5-1; d_gene: .